Given below is one TCR beta chain in context. Its antigen is undetermined. This sample was taken from a study of CD8+ T cells in alopecia areata. In the study overall: Twice a day, 5 to 10 mg of oral tofacitinib was administered to treated patients. Study results and caveats: Higher clonality was seen in lesional scalp than in normal scalp, especially in alopecia totalis/universalis. There were also resident alphabeta T cells of normal skin sequenced in scalp samples. With patients, TCR sharing proved less clear than in mice, a difference possibly related to HLA.

Following extraction, RNA underwent reverse transcription to cDNA, which served as the sequencing template. TCRdb keeps only in-frame clones here, not all; method: immunoSEQ multiplex PCR. The sample holds 220,000 or so clones, 50% to 65% seen once. Germline loops: CDR1 MGHRA, CDR2 YSYEKL. The V and J ends lost 2 bases and 2 bases respectively, with 9 bases between them. The CDR3 length is 14 residues. This sequence originates from a human donor with alopecia areata. This specimen was CD4+ T cells sorted from blood, taken at week 0. This chain connects TRBV4-1 to TRBJ1-1; no firm D call. In DNA form, the CDR3 reads TGCGCCAGCAGCCAACCGGGAGGAAACACTGAAGCTTTCTTT. Its translation is CASSQPGGNTEAFF.